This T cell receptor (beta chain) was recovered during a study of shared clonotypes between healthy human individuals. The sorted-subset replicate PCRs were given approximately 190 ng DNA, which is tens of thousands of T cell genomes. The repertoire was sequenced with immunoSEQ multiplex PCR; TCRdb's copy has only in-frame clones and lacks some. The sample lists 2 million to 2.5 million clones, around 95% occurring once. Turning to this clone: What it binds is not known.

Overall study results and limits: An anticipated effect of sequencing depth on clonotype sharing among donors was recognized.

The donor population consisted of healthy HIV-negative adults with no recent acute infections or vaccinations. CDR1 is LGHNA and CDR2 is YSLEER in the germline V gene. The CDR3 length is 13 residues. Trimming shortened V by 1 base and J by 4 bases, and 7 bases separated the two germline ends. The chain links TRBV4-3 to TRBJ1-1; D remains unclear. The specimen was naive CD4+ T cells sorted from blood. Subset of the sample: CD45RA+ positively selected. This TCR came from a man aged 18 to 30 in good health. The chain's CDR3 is CASSQGSPTEAFF. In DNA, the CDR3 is TGCGCCAGCAGCCAAGGTTCCCCCACTGAAGCTTTCTTT.